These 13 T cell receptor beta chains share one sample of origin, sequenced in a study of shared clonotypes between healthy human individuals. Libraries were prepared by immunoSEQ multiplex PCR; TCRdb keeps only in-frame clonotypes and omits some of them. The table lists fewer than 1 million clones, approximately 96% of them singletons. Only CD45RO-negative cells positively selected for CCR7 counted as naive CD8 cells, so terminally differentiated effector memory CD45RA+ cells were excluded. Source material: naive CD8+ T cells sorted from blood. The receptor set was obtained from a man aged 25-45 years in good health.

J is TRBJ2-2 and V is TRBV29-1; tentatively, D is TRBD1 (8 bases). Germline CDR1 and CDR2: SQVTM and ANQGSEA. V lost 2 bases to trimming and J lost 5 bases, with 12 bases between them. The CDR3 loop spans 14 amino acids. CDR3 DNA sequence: TGCAGCGTTGAAAAGCGGGACAGGACCGGGGAGCTGTTTTTT. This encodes CSVEKRDRTGELFF.

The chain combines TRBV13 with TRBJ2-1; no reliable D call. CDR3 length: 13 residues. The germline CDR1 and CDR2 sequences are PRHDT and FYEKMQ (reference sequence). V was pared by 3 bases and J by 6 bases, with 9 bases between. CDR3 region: CASSFRTTNEQFF. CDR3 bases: TGTGCCAGCAGCTTCCGAACTACCAATGAGCAGTTCTTC.

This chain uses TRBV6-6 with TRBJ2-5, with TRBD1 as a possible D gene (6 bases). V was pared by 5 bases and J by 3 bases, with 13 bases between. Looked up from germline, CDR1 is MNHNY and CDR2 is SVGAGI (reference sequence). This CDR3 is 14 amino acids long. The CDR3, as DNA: TGTGCCAGCAGTGATTGGACAGCCAAAGAGACCCAGTACTTC. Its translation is CASSDWTAKETQYF.

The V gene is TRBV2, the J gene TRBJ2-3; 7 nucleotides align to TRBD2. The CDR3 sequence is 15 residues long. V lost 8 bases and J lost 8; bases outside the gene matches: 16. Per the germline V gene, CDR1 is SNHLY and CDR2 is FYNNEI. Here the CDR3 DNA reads TGTGCCAGCGGGGACGGACTAGTGAAAGCCGTTACGCAGTATTTT. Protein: CASGDGLVKAVTQYF.

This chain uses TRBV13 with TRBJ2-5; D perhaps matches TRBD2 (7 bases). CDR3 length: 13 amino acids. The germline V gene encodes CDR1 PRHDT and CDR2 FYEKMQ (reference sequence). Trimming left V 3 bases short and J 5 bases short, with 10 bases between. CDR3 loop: CASSLRGLETQYF. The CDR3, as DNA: TGTGCCAGCAGCTTGCGGGGGCTGGAGACCCAGTACTTC.

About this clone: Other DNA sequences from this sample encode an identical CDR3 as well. In DNA, the CDR3 is TGTGCCAGCAGTTTTTACCGGGGCGCAACTAATGAAAAACTGTTTTTT. It translates to CASSFYRGATNEKLFF. The rearrangement joins TRBV28 to TRBJ1-4; D might be TRBD1 (5 bases). The CDR3 contains 16 residues. With 3 bases removed from V and 0 bases from J, the gap between germline ends came to 11 bases. Germline CDR1 MDHEN, CDR2 SYDVKM.

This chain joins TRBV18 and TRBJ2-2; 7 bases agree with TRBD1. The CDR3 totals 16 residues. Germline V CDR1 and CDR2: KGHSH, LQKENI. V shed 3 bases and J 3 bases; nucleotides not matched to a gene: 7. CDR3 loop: CASSPDRSGDTGELFF. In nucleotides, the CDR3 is TGTGCCAGCTCACCGGACAGGAGCGGCGACACCGGGGAGCTGTTTTTT.

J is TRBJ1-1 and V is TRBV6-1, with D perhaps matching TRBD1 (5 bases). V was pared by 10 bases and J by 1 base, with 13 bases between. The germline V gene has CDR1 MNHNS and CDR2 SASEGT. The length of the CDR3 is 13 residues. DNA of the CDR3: TGTGCCAACCGACAGTCTCGGAACACTGAAGCTTTCTTT. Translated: CANRQSRNTEAFF.

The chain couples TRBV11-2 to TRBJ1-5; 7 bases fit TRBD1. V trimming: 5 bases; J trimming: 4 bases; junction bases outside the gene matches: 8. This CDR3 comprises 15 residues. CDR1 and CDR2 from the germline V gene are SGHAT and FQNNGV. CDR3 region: CASSPGTAINQPQHF. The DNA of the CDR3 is TGTGCCAGCAGCCCTGGGACAGCCATAAATCAGCCCCAGCATTTT.

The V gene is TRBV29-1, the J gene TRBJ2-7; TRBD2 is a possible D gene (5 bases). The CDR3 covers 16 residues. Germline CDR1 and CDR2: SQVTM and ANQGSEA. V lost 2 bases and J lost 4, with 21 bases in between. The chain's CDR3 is CSVERGGSGSGYEQYF. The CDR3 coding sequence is TGCAGCGTTGAACGCGGTGGTAGTGGGAGTGGATACGAGCAGTACTTC.

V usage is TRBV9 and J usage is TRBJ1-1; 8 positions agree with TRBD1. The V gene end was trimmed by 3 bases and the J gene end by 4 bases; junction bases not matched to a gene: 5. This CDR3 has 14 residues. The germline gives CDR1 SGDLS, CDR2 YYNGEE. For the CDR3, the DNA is TGTGCCAGCAGCGCACGACAGGGGTTCACTGAAGCTTTCTTT. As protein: CASSARQGFTEAFF.

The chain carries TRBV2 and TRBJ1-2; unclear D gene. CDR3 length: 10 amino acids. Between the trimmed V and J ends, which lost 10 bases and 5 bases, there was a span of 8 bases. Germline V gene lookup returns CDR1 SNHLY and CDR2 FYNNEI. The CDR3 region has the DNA TGTGCCACCCGACTATATGGCTACACCTTC. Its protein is CATRLYGYTF.

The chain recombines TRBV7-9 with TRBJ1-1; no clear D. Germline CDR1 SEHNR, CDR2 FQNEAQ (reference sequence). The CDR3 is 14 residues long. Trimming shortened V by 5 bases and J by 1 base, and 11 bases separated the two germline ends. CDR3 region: CASSPPPGNTEAFF. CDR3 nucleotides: TGTGCCAGCAGCCCACCCCCCGGGAACACTGAAGCTTTCTTT.